This entry is about one T cell receptor beta chain. The antigen it binds to is not known. Base qualities are missing; no much larger clone stands one base away. The protocol used for the library was 5' RACE. The listed sequencing device is Illumina HiSeq 2500. A second PCR of roughly 6 to 11 cycles was run with a J-beta primer mix and a sample-barcoded 5' primer. A unique molecular identifier was introduced onto each TCR beta cDNA molecule by a template-switch 5' adaptor carrying 12 random nucleotides. Each sample yielded at least 3 million CDR3-containing paired-end reads. All of the RNA was converted into first-strand cDNA using the Mint cDNA synthesis kit, with a TRBC-specific oligonucleotide serving as the primer. Following uracil-DNA glycosylase treatment, a first 18-cycle PCR with universal primers M1SS and BC2_uni_R was performed on all cDNA. Processing in the source paper ran as follows. Normalization of each sample was performed by random selection of 1 million high-quality reads, each carrying a distinct molecular identifier. Instead of being binned into consensus sequences, reads with shared molecular identifiers were discarded. CDR3 identification, clonotype clustering and error correction used MiTCR with a Q25 quality threshold and the strictest error-elimination algorithm. A nonparametric unseen species model with Euler transformation was used to estimate lower-bound total TCR beta diversity. TCRdb passed the public sequencing reads through fastp at Q25 and MiXCR, retaining productive beta sequences. CDR3 protein sequences are deduplicated, and each keeps its most common genes and DNA. TCRdb, not the authors, supplied the V and J calls. This sample comprises more than 650,000 distinct CDR3 sequences, about 20% of them detected only once. The top ten constitute about 22% of the sample.

This entry is derived from a study of blood T cells in healthy people across ages (dated by TCRdb to the mid-2010s). Regarding the study in general: In model experiments, roughly one uniquely barcoded TCR beta cDNA molecule per two T cells was captured by template switching. Using deep sequencing normalized with unique cDNA molecular identifiers, the study measured how TCR beta repertoire diversity changes with age. Four age groups were formed from the donors: young (average about 16 years), middle-aged (approximately 39), aged (62) and long-lived (roughly 88). To avoid experimental bias, donors of different ages were distributed randomly across sequencing lanes. The study analyzed two additional independent replicas of 1 million unique cDNA reads from the same blood draw for two donors, one aged 18 to 29 and one aged 80 or older.

From cysteine to phenylalanine, the CDR3 is 14 amino acids long. The DNA shown is the 42-base CDR3, in frame from base 1. The germline V gene gives CDR1 as SGHVS and CDR2 as FQNEAQ. Deletion took 1 base off V and 3 bases off J, with a span of 9 bases between the germline ends. Donors were 40 or so systemically healthy Caucasian individuals from Russia aged 6 to 90 years. About 10 milliliters of peripheral blood were collected from each donor into EDTA-treated Vacutainer tubes. Ficoll-Paque density-gradient centrifugation was used to isolate PBMCs, with at least 6.5 million per sample. Trizol reagent was used to extract total RNA from the PBMCs, yielding at least 5 micrograms per sample. For every donor, flow cytometry on a PBMC aliquot measured the percentage of naive CD45RAhigh/CD27high T cells. Summary of the overall study and its limitations: There was a strong correlation between observed TCR beta diversity and the percentage of naive T cells measured by flow cytometry. Observed TCR beta diversity per million T cells fell roughly linearly with age, and a significant reduction was already apparent by age around 36. Bulk unsorted PBMC profiling prevented conclusive comparison of naive and antigen-experienced compartments. Estimates of total diversity based on one million sequenced T cells were considered lower bounds and underestimates. The CMV infection status of donors was not known, potentially confounding age-related changes in expanded clonotypes. Compared with the aged group, the long-lived group had more naive CD4+ T cells, fewer expanded clones and increased TCR diversity, a pattern suggesting age selection.

In this chain, TRBV7-8 is recombined with TRBJ2-5; a tentative D match to TRBD1 spans 5 bases. Sequencing was performed on blood. The clonotype was recovered from a man between 65 and 85 years old in good health. At the DNA level, the sequence is TGTGCCAGCAGCTTAGGGACACTCAAAGAGACCCAGTACTTC. This gives the protein CASSLGTLKETQYF.